The rows below give T cell receptor beta chains drawn from one sample of a study of T cells in localized non-small cell lung cancer. Data came from immunoSEQ multiplex PCR; TCRdb stores just in-frame clones and leaves some out. The repertoire consists of about 1,600 clones, with around a third occurring once and the leading ten covering roughly 6.6%. Material: lung tumor tissue, obtained before any cancer treatment. The receptors stem from a female donor older than 55 with stage I lung adenocarcinoma. Both conserved end residues are part of each CDR3. Fields, in order: J gene, V gene, D gene, clone size, CDR3 protein, CDR3 DNA. D genes are given only for firm matches. Clone size is stated in some rows and not others, as once, few, many or a class when expanded.

j_gene: TRBJ1-5; v_gene: TRBV19; d_gene: NA; abundance: NA; CDR3aa: CATRDSQDQPQHF; CDR3nt: TGTGCCACCCGGGACTCCCAGGACCAGCCCCAGCATTTT
j_gene: TRBJ1-1; v_gene: TRBV28; d_gene: TRBD1; abundance: NA; CDR3aa: CASRGQGNTEAFF; CDR3nt: TGTGCCAGCAGGGGACAGGGGAACACTGAAGCTTTCTTT
j_gene: TRBJ2-1; v_gene: TRBV30; d_gene: NA; abundance: NA; CDR3aa: CAWVPTPSYNEQFF; CDR3nt: TGTGCCTGGGTCCCAACTCCCTCCTACAATGAGCAGTTCTTC
j_gene: TRBJ2-1; v_gene: TRBV19; d_gene: NA; abundance: few; CDR3aa: CASNSGPSSDEQFF; CDR3nt: TGTGCCAGTAACTCGGGACCATCTAGCGATGAGCAGTTCTTC
j_gene: TRBJ1-5; v_gene: TRBV10-2; d_gene: NA; abundance: NA; CDR3aa: CASSEGGGNQPQHF; CDR3nt: TGCGCCAGCAGTGAAGGGGGGGGTAATCAGCCCCAGCATTTT
j_gene: TRBJ1-1; v_gene: TRBV18; d_gene: NA; abundance: few; CDR3aa: CASTTGGVNTEAFF; CDR3nt: TGTGCCAGCACAACCGGTGGGGTGAACACTGAAGCTTTCTTT
j_gene: TRBJ2-4; v_gene: TRBV19; d_gene: TRBD1; abundance: once; CDR3aa: CASSNPGQKNIQYF; CDR3nt: TGTGCCAGTAGTAACCCGGGACAGAAAAACATTCAGTACTTC
j_gene: TRBJ1-1; v_gene: TRBV19; d_gene: NA; abundance: NA; CDR3aa: CASKQAGGEAFF; CDR3nt: TGTGCCAGTAAACAGGCCGGGGGGGAAGCTTTCTTT
j_gene: TRBJ2-7; v_gene: TRBV18; d_gene: NA; abundance: NA; CDR3aa: CASSPSTAYEQYF; CDR3nt: TGTGCCAGCTCACCAAGTACTGCCTACGAGCAGTACTTC
j_gene: TRBJ1-2; v_gene: TRBV19; d_gene: NA; abundance: NA; CDR3aa: CASSIDRDGGYTF; CDR3nt: TGTGCCAGTAGTATAGACCGGGACGGAGGCTACACCTTC
j_gene: TRBJ1-1; v_gene: TRBV15; d_gene: NA; abundance: once; CDR3aa: CATSRAGSTREAFF; CDR3nt: TGTGCCACCAGCAGAGCGGGCAGTACAAGAGAAGCTTTCTTT
j_gene: TRBJ2-2; v_gene: TRBV6-8; d_gene: NA; abundance: few; CDR3aa: CASSLGSGELFF; CDR3nt: TGTGCCAGCAGTTTGGGGTCCGGGGAGCTGTTTTTT
j_gene: TRBJ1-4; v_gene: TRBV11-3; d_gene: TRBD1; abundance: large; CDR3aa: CASSLAGTGRELKLFF; CDR3nt: TGTGCCAGCAGCCTCGCCGGGACAGGGAGAGAATTGAAACTGTTTTTT
j_gene: TRBJ2-7; v_gene: TRBV19; d_gene: NA; abundance: NA; CDR3aa: CASSIPASYEQYF; CDR3nt: TGTGCCAGTAGTATACCGGCCTCCTACGAGCAGTACTTC
j_gene: TRBJ2-7; v_gene: TRBV4-1; d_gene: NA; abundance: few; CDR3aa: CASSQNPRGSEQYF; CDR3nt: TGCGCCAGCAGCCAAAATCCTCGGGGCAGCGAGCAGTACTTC
j_gene: TRBJ1-1; v_gene: TRBV29-1; d_gene: NA; abundance: NA; CDR3aa: CSVLTANTEAFF; CDR3nt: TGCAGTGTCCTCACAGCTAACACTGAAGCTTTCTTT
j_gene: TRBJ2-7; v_gene: TRBV9; d_gene: NA; abundance: few; CDR3aa: CASSEWTANEQYF; CDR3nt: TGTGCCAGCAGTGAATGGACGGCAAACGAGCAGTACTTC
j_gene: TRBJ2-6; v_gene: TRBV11-3; d_gene: TRBD2; abundance: NA; CDR3aa: CASSLNGGSSGANVLTF; CDR3nt: TGTGCCAGCAGCTTGAATGGCGGGAGCTCTGGGGCCAACGTCCTGACTTTC
j_gene: TRBJ1-5; v_gene: TRBV30; d_gene: NA; abundance: NA; CDR3aa: CAWEGGGNQPQHF; CDR3nt: TGTGCCTGGGAAGGGGGAGGCAATCAGCCCCAGCATTTT
j_gene: TRBJ2-1; v_gene: TRBV9; d_gene: NA; abundance: NA; CDR3aa: CASRQIARNEQFF; CDR3nt: TGTGCCAGCAGACAAATAGCGCGAAATGAGCAGTTCTTC
j_gene: TRBJ2-7; v_gene: TRBV14; d_gene: NA; abundance: NA; CDR3aa: CASSPQNYEQYF; CDR3nt: TGTGCCAGCAGCCCCCAGAATTACGAGCAGTACTTC
j_gene: TRBJ2-6; v_gene: TRBV18; d_gene: TRBD1; abundance: NA; CDR3aa: CASSPLSGTGGAVSGANVLTF; CDR3nt: TGTGCCAGCTCCCCCCTAAGTGGGACAGGGGGCGCGGTGTCTGGGGCCAACGTCCTGACTTTC
j_gene: TRBJ2-3; v_gene: TRBV11-1; d_gene: TRBD2; abundance: medium-sized; CDR3aa: CASSWTSGGDTQYF; CDR3nt: TGTGCCAGCAGCTGGACTAGCGGAGGAGATACGCAGTATTTT
j_gene: TRBJ1-1; v_gene: TRBV5-1; d_gene: NA; abundance: NA; CDR3aa: CASSLGGASTEAFF; CDR3nt: TGCGCCAGCAGCTTAGGGGGGGCGAGCACTGAAGCTTTCTTT
j_gene: TRBJ2-7; v_gene: TRBV6-8; d_gene: TRBD2; abundance: NA; CDR3aa: CASSFQRGTFFYEQYF; CDR3nt: TGTGCCAGCAGTTTTCAGCGGGGAACGTTTTTCTACGAGCAGTACTTC
j_gene: TRBJ1-5; v_gene: TRBV6-8; d_gene: NA; abundance: few; CDR3aa: CASSPRGSHQPQHF; CDR3nt: TGTGCCAGCAGCCCCCGCGGATCTCATCAGCCCCAGCATTTT
j_gene: TRBJ2-3; v_gene: TRBV6-8; d_gene: TRBD2; abundance: NA; CDR3aa: CASSFRVAGGGTDTQYF; CDR3nt: TGTGCCAGCAGTTTTAGAGTAGCGGGAGGGGGCACAGATACGCAGTATTTT
j_gene: TRBJ2-7; v_gene: TRBV7-6; d_gene: NA; abundance: medium-sized; CDR3aa: CASSQDTGGASYEQYF; CDR3nt: TGTGCCAGCAGCCAAGATACAGGGGGGGCGTCCTACGAGCAGTACTTC
j_gene: TRBJ1-1; v_gene: TRBV6-8; d_gene: NA; abundance: few; CDR3aa: CASSYSGRRAEAFF; CDR3nt: TGTGCCAGCAGTTACTCCGGGAGGCGCGCTGAAGCTTTCTTT
j_gene: TRBJ2-7; v_gene: TRBV18; d_gene: NA; abundance: NA; CDR3aa: CASSKLNYEQYF; CDR3nt: TGTGCCAGCTCAAAACTCAATTACGAGCAGTACTTC
j_gene: TRBJ2-3; v_gene: TRBV9; d_gene: NA; abundance: NA; CDR3aa: CASSVAAGAHTDTQYF; CDR3nt: TGTGCCAGCAGCGTAGCGGCAGGGGCACACACAGATACGCAGTATTTT
j_gene: TRBJ1-1; v_gene: TRBV15; d_gene: TRBD1; abundance: NA; CDR3aa: CATSRVGDRPLNTEAFF; CDR3nt: TGTGCCACCAGCAGAGTCGGGGACAGGCCCCTGAACACTGAAGCTTTCTTT
j_gene: TRBJ2-7; v_gene: TRBV6-8; d_gene: TRBD2; abundance: few; CDR3aa: CASSSGGTSGSYEQYF; CDR3nt: TGTGCCAGCAGTTCCGGGGGGACTAGCGGGTCGTACGAGCAGTACTTC
j_gene: TRBJ2-1; v_gene: TRBV6-8; d_gene: NA; abundance: few; CDR3aa: CASSLSNHHEQFF; CDR3nt: TGTGCCAGCAGTCTTAGCAACCACCATGAGCAGTTCTTC
j_gene: TRBJ1-1; v_gene: TRBV6-8; d_gene: TRBD1; abundance: few; CDR3aa: CASSPDRVNTEAFF; CDR3nt: TGTGCCAGCAGTCCGGACAGGGTAAACACTGAAGCTTTCTTT
j_gene: TRBJ2-1; v_gene: TRBV9; d_gene: NA; abundance: NA; CDR3aa: CASSLSGGYEQFF; CDR3nt: TGTGCCAGCAGTTTATCTGGCGGGTATGAGCAGTTCTTC
j_gene: TRBJ1-2; v_gene: TRBV6-8; d_gene: NA; abundance: few; CDR3aa: CASSFGADYGYTF; CDR3nt: TGTGCCAGCAGTTTCGGGGCTGACTATGGCTACACCTTC
j_gene: TRBJ1-1; v_gene: TRBV19; d_gene: TRBD1; abundance: NA; CDR3aa: CASQGATEAFF; CDR3nt: TGTGCCAGTCAGGGGGCCACTGAAGCTTTCTTT
j_gene: TRBJ2-5; v_gene: TRBV19; d_gene: NA; abundance: NA; CDR3aa: CASSIVHGEGTQYF; CDR3nt: TGTGCCAGTAGTATAGTCCATGGCGAGGGGACCCAGTACTTC
j_gene: TRBJ2-1; v_gene: TRBV11-3; d_gene: NA; abundance: medium-sized; CDR3aa: CASSLGGGNNEQFF; CDR3nt: TGTGCCAGCAGCTTGGGTGGTGGGAACAATGAGCAGTTCTTC
j_gene: TRBJ1-1; v_gene: TRBV9; d_gene: NA; abundance: large; CDR3aa: CASKPTAGPTEAFF; CDR3nt: TGTGCCAGCAAACCCACGGCAGGGCCCACTGAAGCTTTCTTT
j_gene: TRBJ1-2; v_gene: TRBV18; d_gene: TRBD1; abundance: NA; CDR3aa: CASSPRGQADDGYTF; CDR3nt: TGTGCCAGCTCACCACGTGGACAGGCGGATGATGGCTACACCTTC